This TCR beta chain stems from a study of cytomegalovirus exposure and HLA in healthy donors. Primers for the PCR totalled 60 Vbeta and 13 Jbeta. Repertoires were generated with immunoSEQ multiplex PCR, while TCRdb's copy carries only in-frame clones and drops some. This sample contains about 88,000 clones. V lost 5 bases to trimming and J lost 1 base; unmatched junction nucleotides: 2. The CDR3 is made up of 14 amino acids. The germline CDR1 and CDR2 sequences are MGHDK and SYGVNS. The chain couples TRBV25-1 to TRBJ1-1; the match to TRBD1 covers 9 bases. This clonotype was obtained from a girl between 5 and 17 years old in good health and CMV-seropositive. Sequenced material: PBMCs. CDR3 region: CASSLTGGNTEAFF. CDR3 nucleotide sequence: TGTGCCAGCAGTCTGACAGGGGGGAACACTGAAGCTTTCTTT. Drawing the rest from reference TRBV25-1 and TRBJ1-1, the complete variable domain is EADIYQTPRYLVIGTGKKITLECSQTMGHDKMYWYQQDPGMELHLIHYSYGVNSTEKGDLSSESTVSRIRTEHFPLTLESARPSHTSQYLCASSLTGGNTEAFFGQGTRLTVV.